This T cell receptor (beta chain) was recorded in a study of shared clonotypes between healthy human individuals. Overall study: Aged 18 to 49, the donors were two women and a few men. Three CD4 naive, three CD4 memory, two CD8 naive and one CD8 memory plate were used per donor.

Naivety among CD8 cells was defined by CD45RO negativity and positive CCR7 selection, thereby excluding terminally differentiated effector memory CD45RA+ cells. Germline V gives CDR1 MDHEN, CDR2 SYDVKM. The CDR3 is 15 residues long. J gave up 3 bases and V 7 bases, and 8 bases lay outside the gene matches. Method: immunoSEQ multiplex PCR; TCRdb's copy keeps in-frame clones and lacks some. The table has approximately 650,000 clones, around 95% seen once. As to this clone: Its antigen is as yet unknown.

Broader study findings: Clonotype sharing among donors was thought likely to change with sequencing depth.

The chain links TRBV28 to TRBJ2-3; 9 nucleotides align to TRBD1. The source of this sequence is a young woman in good health. Sequenced material: naive CD8+ T cells sorted from blood. CDR3 amino acids: CASKTGQGSTDTQYF. CDR3 DNA: TGTGCCAGCAAAACGGGACAGGGTTCGACAGATACGCAGTATTTT.